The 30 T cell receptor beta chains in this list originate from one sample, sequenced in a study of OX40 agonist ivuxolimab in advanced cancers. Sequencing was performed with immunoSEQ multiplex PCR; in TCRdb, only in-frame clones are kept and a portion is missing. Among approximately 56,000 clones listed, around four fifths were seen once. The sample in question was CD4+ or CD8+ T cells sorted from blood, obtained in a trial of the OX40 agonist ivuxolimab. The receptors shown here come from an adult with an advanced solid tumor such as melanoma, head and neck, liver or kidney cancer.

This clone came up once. CDR3 coding DNA: TGCGCCAGCAGTGAGAGCGCAGGGGGTCATAATTCACCCCTCCACTTT. It yields the protein CASSESAGGHNSPLHF. The rearrangement links TRBV10-2 to TRBJ1-6, with 7 bases matching TRBD1. Germline CDR1 and CDR2: WSHSY and SAAADI. This CDR3 is 16 amino acids long. V was clipped by 2 bases and J by 5 bases; unmatched bases: 6.

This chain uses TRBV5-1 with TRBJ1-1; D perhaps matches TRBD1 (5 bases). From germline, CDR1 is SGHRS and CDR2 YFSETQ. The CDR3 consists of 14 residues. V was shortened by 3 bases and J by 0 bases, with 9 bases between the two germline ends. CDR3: CASSSGPMNTEAFF. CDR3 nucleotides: TGCGCCAGCAGCTCGGGACCCATGAACACTGAAGCTTTCTTT.

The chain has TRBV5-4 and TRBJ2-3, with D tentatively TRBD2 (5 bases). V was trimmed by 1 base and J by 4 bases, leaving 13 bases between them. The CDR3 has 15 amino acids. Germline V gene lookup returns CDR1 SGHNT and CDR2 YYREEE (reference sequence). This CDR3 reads CASSLQGLAADTQYF. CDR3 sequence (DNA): TGTGCCAGCAGCTTGCAAGGGCTAGCTGCAGATACGCAGTATTTT. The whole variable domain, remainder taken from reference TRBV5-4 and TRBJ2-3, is ETGVTQSPTHLIKTRGQQVTLRCSSQSGHNTVSWYQQALGQGPQFIFQYYREEENGRGNFPPRFSGLQFPNYSSELNVNALELDDSALYLCASSLQGLAADTQYFGPGTRLTVL.

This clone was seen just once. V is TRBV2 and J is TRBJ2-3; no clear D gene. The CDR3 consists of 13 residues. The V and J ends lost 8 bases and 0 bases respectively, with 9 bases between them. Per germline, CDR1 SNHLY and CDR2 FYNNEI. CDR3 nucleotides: TGTGCCAGCGGTGTGGTAAGCACAGATACGCAGTATTTT. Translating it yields CASGVVSTDTQYF.

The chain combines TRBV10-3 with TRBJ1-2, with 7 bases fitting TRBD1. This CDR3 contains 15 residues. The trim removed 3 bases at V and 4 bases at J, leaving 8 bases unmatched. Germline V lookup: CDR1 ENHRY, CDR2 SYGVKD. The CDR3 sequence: CAISDTTGPAYGYTF. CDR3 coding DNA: TGTGCCATCAGTGATACGACAGGGCCCGCCTATGGCTACACCTTC.

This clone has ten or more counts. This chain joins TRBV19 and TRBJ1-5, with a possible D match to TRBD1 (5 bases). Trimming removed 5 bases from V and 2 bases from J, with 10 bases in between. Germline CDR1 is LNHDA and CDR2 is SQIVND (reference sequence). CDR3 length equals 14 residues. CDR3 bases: TGTGCCAGTAGTGAGGGGTGGGGCAATCAGCCCCAGCATTTT. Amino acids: CASSEGWGNQPQHF.

This CDR3 is CASSLGSGIVETQYF. DNA for the CDR3: TGTGCCAGCAGCTTAGGTTCAGGGATTGTGGAGACCCAGTACTTC. The gene calls are TRBV7-2 and TRBJ2-5, with a tentative D call TRBD1 (5 bases). The CDR3 sequence is 15 residues long. From germline, CDR1 is SGHTA and CDR2 FQGNSA. Trimming removed 1 base from V and 5 bases from J, with 14 bases in between.

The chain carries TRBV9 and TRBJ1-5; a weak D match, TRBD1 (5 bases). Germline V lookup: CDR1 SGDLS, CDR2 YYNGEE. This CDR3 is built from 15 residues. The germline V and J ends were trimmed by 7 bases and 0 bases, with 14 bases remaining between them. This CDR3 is CASARGEYSNQPQHF. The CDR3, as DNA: TGTGCCAGCGCCCGGGGCGAATATAGCAATCAGCCCCAGCATTTT.

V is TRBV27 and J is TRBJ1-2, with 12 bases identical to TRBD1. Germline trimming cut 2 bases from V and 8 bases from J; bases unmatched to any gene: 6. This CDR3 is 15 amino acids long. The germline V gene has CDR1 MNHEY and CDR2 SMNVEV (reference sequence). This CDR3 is CASSLRDRGLSGYTF. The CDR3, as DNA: TGTGCCAGCAGTTTACGGGACAGGGGGCTTTCCGGCTACACCTTC.

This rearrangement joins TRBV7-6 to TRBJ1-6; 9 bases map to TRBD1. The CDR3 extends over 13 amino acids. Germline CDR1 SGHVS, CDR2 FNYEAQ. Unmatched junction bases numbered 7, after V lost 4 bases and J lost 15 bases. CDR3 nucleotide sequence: TGTGCCAGCAGCTCGGCCGGGACAGGGATCCTCCACTTT. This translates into CASSSAGTGILHF. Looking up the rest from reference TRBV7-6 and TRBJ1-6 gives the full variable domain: GAGVSQSPRYKVTKRGQDVALRCDPISGHVSLYWYRQALGQGPEFLTYFNYEAQQDKSGLPNDRFSAERPEGSISTLTIQRTEQRDSAMYRCASSSAGTGILHFGNGTRLTVT.

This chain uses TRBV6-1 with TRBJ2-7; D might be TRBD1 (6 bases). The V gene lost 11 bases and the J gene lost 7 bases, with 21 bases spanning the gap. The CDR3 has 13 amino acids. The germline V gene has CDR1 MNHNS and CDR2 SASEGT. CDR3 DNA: TGTGCCTCCTGTGGAGCAGGGGTGGGGGAGCAGTACTTC. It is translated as CASCGAGVGEQYF.

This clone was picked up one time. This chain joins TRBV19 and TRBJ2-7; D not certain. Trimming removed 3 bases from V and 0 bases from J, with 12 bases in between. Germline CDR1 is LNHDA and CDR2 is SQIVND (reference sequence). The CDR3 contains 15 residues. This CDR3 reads CASSINMGNSYEQYF. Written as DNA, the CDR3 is TGTGCCAGTAGTATTAATATGGGGAACTCCTACGAGCAGTACTTC.

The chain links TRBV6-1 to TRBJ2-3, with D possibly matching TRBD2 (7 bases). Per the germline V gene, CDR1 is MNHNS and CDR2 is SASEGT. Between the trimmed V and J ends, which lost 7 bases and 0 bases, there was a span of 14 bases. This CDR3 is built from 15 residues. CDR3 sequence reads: CASKLGGGSTDTQYF. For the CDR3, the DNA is TGTGCCAGCAAATTAGGGGGGGGTAGCACAGATACGCAGTATTTT.

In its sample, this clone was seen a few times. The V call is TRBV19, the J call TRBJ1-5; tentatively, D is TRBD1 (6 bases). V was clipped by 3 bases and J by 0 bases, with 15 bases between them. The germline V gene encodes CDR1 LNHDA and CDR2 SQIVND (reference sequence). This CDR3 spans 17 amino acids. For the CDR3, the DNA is TGTGCCAGTAGTATCCGTGAGGCAGGGGTTAGCAATCAGCCCCAGCATTTT. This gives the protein CASSIREAGVSNQPQHF.

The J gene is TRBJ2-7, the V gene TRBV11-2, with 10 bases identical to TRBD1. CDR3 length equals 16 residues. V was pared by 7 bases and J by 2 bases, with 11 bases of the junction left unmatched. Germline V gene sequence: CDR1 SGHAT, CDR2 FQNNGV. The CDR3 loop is CASNKPGQGNPYEQYF. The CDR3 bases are TGTGCCAGCAACAAACCGGGACAGGGGAACCCCTACGAGCAGTACTTC.

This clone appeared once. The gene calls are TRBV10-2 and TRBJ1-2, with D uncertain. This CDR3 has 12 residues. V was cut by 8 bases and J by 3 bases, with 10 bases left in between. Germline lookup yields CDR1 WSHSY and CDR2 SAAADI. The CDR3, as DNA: TGCGCCAGCTATTCAGCGGACTATGGCTACACCTTC. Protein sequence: CASYSADYGYTF.

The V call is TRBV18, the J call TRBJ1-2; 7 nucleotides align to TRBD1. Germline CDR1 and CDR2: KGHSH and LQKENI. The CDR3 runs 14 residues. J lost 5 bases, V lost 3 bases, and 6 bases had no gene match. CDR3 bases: TGTGCCAGCTCACCTAGGGGGCAGGGATATGGCTACACCTTC. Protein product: CASSPRGQGYGYTF.

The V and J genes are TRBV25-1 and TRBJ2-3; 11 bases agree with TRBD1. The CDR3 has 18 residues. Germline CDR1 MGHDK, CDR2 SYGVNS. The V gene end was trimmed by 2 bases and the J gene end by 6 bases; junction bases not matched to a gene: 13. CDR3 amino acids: CASSEAFTGQGGGDTQYF. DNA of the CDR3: TGTGCCAGCAGTGAAGCCTTCACGGGACAGGGGGGAGGGGATACGCAGTATTTT.

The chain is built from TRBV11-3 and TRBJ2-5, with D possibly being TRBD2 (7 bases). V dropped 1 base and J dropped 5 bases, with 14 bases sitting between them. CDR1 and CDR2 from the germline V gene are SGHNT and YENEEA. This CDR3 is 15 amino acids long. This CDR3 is CASSLGGGAEETQYF. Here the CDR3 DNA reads TGTGCCAGCAGCTTAGGGGGGGGCGCGGAGGAGACCCAGTACTTC.

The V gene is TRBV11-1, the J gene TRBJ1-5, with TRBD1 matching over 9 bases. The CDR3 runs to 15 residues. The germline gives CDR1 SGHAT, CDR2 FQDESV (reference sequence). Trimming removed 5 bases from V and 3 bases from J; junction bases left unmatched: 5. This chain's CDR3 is CASSPGTGFNQPQHF. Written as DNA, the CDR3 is TGTGCCAGCAGCCCCGGGACAGGGTTCAATCAGCCCCAGCATTTT.

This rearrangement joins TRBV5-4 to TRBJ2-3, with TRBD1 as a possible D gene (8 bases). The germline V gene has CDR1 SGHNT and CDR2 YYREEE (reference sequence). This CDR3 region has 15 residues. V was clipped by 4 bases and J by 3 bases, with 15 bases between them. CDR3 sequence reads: CASSITGGVTDTQYF. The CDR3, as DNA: TGTGCCAGCAGCATAACAGGGGGGGTGACAGATACGCAGTATTTT.

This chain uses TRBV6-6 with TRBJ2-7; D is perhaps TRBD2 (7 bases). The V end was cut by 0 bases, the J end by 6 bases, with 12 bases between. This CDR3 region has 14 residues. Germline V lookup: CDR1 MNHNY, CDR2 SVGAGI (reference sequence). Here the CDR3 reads CASSYSSGGVEQYF. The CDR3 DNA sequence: TGTGCCAGCAGTTACTCTTCGGGGGGCGTCGAGCAGTACTTC.

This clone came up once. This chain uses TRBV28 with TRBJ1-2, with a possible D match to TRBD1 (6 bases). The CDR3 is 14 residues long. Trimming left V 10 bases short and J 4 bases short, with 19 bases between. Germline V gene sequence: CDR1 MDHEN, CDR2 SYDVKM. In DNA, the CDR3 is TGTGCCACGAAGGACAGCCGCCTATTCTATGGCTACACCTTC. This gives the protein CATKDSRLFYGYTF.

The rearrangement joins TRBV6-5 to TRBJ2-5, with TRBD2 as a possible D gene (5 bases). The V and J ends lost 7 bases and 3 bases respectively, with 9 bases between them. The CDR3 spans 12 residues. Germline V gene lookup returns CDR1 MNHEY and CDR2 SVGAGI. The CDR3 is CASKVGEETQYF. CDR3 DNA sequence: TGTGCCAGCAAAGTCGGGGAAGAGACCCAGTACTTC.

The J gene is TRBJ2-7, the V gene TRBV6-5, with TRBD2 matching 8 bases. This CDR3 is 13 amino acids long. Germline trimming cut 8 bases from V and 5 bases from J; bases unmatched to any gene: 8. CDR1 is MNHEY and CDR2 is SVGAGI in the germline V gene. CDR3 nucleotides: TGTGCCAGCTCACTCCGGGGGGGCAACGAGCAGTACTTC. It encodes CASSLRGGNEQYF.

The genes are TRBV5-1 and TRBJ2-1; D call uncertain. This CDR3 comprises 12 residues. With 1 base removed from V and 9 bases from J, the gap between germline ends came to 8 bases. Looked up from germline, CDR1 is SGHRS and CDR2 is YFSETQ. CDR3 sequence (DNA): TGCGCCAGCAGCTTGCCCAGTCCTGAGCAGTTCTTC. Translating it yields CASSLPSPEQFF.

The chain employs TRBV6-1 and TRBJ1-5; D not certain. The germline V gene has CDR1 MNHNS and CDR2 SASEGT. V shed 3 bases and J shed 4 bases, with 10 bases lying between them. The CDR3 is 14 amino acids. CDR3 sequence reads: CASSERAGNQPQHF. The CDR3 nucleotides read TGTGCCAGCAGTGAGAGGGCGGGAAATCAGCCCCAGCATTTT.

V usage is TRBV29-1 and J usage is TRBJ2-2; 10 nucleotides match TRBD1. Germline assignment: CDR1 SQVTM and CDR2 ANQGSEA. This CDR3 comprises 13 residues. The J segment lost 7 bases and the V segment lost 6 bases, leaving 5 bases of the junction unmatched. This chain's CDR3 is CSVDRGRNGELFF. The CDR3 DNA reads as TGCAGCGTCGACAGGGGGCGCAACGGGGAGCTGTTTTTT.

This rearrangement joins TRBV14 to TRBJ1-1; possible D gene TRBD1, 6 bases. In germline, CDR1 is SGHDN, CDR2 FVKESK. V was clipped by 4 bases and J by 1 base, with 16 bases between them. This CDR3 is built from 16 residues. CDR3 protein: CASSPRRQQGNTEAFF. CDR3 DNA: TGTGCCAGCAGCCCCCGGCGGCAACAGGGGAACACTGAAGCTTTCTTT.

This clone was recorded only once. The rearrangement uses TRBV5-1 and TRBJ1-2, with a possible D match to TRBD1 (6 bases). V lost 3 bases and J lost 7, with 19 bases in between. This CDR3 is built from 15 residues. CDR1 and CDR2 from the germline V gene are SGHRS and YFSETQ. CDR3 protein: CASSSGTPELGGYTF. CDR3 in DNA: TGCGCCAGCAGCTCCGGGACACCGGAGCTTGGTGGCTACACCTTC.